This T cell receptor beta chain was sequenced for a study of immune heterogeneity within non-small cell lung tumors. The study, taken as a whole, reports: High-frequency clones unique to single sites coexisted with identical dominant CDR3 beta clonotypes that recurred across tumor sites within a patient.

V dropped 5 bases and J dropped 5; count of bases not matched to a gene: 8. The CDR3 runs 14 residues. Germline V gene lookup returns CDR1 DFQATT and CDR2 SNEGSKA (reference sequence). Bulk tumor gDNA, roughly 660 ng per sample, served as the TCR template. Multiple biopsies spaced far apart were taken from each primary tumor during surgery. Their non-small cell lung cancer was newly diagnosed and untreated, and the patients underwent curative surgery. Points on this clonotype: The antigen is unknown.

Multiplex PCR was performed with 32 V and 13 J primers, and it amplified TCR beta CDR3. TCRdb re-analysed the multiplex PCR reads in MiXCR, keeping a single row per CDR3 protein. The table shows about 6,100 distinct CDR3 sequences, with roughly a fifth occurring only once. This receptor was taken from a female donor with non-small cell lung cancer. The chain combines TRBV20-1 with TRBJ2-7, with TRBD2 matching over 11 bases. The sample taken for sequencing was lung tumor tissue. CDR3 in DNA: TGCAGTGCTTATAGCGGGAGGGCCAGGGACGAGCAGTACTTC. Protein product: CSAYSGRARDEQYF.